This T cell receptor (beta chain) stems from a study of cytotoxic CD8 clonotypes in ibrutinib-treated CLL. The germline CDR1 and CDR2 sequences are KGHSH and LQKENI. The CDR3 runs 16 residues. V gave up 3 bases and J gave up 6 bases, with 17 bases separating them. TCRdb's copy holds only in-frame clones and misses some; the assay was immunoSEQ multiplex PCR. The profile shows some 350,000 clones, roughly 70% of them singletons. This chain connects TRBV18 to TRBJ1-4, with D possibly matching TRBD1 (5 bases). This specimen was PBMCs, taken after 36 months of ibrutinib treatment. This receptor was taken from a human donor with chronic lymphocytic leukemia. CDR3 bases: TGTGCCAGCTCACCCACAGTGGGGGTCCTTGATGAAAAACTGTTTTTT. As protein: CASSPTVGVLDEKLFF.